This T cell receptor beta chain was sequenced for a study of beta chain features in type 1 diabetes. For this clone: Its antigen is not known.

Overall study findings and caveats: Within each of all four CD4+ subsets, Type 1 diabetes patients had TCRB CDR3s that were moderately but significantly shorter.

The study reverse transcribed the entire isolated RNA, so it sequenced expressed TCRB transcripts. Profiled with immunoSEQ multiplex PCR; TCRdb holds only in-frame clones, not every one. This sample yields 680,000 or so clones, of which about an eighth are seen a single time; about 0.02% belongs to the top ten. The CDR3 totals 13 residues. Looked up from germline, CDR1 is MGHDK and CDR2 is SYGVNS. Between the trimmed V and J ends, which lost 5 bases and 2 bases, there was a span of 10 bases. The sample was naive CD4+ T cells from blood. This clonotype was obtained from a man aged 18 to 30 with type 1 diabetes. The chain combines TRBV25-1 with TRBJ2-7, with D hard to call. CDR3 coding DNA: TGTGCCAGCAGTCGGCCAGGAGCCTACGAGCAGTACTTC. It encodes CASSRPGAYEQYF.